The clone carrying this T cell receptor (beta chain) was seen ten or more times. As yet, its antigen is unknown. This record comes from a study of T cell repertoires in cytomegalovirus infection. Study information: Alongside well-studied HLA-B-restricted CMV epitopes, recently identified HLA-C-restricted CMV epitopes were also used. In public TCR beta signatures, there were indications of both CMV infection and matching HLA type.

Per germline, CDR1 SGHAT and CDR2 FQNNGV. There are 14 residues in the CDR3. Trimming removed 10 bases from V and 4 bases from J, with 18 bases in between. TCRdb passed the reads through MiXCR, listing each CDR3 protein once. The top ten clones hold approximately 13% of a sample with roughly 350,000 distinct CDR3 sequences, roughly a third of them seen once. Notes on the study in general: The response measured ex vivo was dominated by TCR beta clonotypes (HLA-C-restricted and CMV-specific). Individuals carrying CMV plus the relevant HLA were identified by cumulative frequency of public TCR beta families.

This material consisted of cultured PBMCs, taken from culture after CMV antigen stimulation. The rearrangement links TRBV11-2 to TRBJ2-3, with D maybe TRBD2 (5 bases). This clonotype was sampled from a human donor in good health (CMV status not recorded). Some clones in this sample may be carry-over from other donors' samples. The CDR3 sequence is CATALAGVADTQYF. CDR3 DNA sequence: TGTGCCACTGCCCTTGCGGGTGTCGCAGATACGCAGTATTTT.